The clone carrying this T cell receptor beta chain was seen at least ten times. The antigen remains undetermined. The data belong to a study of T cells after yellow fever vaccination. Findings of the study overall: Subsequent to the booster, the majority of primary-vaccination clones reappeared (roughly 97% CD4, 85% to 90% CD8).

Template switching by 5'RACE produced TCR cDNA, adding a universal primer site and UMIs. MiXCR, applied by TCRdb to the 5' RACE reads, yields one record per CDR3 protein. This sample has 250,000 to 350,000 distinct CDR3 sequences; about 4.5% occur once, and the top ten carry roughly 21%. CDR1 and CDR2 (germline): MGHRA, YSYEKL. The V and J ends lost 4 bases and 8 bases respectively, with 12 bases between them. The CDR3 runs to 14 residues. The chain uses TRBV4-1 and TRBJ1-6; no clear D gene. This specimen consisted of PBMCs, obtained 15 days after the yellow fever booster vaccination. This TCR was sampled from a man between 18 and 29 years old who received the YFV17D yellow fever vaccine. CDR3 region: CASSPRSVDSPLHF. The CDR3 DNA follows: TGCGCCAGCAGCCCAAGATCAGTGGATTCACCCCTCCACTTT.